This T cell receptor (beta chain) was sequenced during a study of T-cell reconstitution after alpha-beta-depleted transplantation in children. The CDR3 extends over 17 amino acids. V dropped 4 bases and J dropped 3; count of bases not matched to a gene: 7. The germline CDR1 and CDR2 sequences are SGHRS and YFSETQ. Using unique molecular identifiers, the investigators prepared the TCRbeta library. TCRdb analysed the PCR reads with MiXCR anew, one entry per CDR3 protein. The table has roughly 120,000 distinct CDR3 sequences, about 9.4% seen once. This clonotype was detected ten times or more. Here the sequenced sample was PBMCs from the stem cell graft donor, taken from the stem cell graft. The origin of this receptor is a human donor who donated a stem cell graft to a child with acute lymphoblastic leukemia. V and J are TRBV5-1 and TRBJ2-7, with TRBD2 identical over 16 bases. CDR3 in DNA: TGCGCCAGCAGCCCAGGGACTAGCGGGGGGGTAAACTACGAGCAGTACTTC. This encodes CASSPGTSGGVNYEQYF.